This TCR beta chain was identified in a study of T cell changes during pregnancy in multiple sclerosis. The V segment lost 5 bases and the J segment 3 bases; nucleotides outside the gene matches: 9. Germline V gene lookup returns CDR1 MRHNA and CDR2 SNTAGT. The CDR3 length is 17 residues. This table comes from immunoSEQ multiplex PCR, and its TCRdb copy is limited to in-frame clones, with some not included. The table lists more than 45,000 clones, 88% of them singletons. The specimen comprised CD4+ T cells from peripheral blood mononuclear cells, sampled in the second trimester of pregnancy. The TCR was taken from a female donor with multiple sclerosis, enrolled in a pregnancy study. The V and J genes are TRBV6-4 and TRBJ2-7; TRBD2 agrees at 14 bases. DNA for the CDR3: TGTGCCAGCAGTAACTGGACTAGCGGGAGGAAATGCTACGAGCAGTACTTC. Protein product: CASSNWTSGRKCYEQYF.